The source of this T cell receptor beta chain is a study of PD-1 blockade in classical Hodgkin lymphoma. Study summary: Patients were infused with nivolumab 3 mg/kg every 2 weeks.

Study-wide results and limits: Those achieving complete response showed baseline diversity like newly diagnosed patients. According to reports, newly diagnosed patients had lower baseline TCR diversity than healthy donors, and relapsed/refractory patients had lower baseline TCR diversity still.

Comment on this clone: Antigen specificity is unknown.

The sample's time point: cycle 4 day 1 (C4D1), after six to seven weeks of nivolumab. Each of the patients experienced relapse following autologous stem cell transplantation, and their brentuximab vedotin exposure differed. From thawed PBMCs, CD8+ T cells were isolated by magnetic negative selection. Complete response, partial response or progressive disease were the best responses. This CDR3 is 12 amino acids long. Germline CDR1 LNHDA, CDR2 SQIVND (reference sequence). Trimming removed 6 bases from V and 5 bases from J, with 10 bases in between. Generated by immunoSEQ multiplex PCR, the TCRdb table keeps only in-frame clones and is missing some. The repertoire holds 4,000 or so clones, with over 60% as singletons.

The TCR was taken from a human donor with classical Hodgkin lymphoma. This chain links TRBV19 with TRBJ2-5; possibly TRBD1 or TRBD2 for D (5 bases each). Sequenced material: CD8+ T cells from blood, taken before the fourth cycle of nivolumab. The CDR3: CASRAWGETQYF. The CDR3 region has the DNA TGTGCCAGTAGGGCCTGGGGGGAGACCCAGTACTTC.